This T cell receptor (beta chain) stems from a study of blood T cell repertoires in COVID-19. Source study methods: Amplification of reference gene primers provided the estimated nucleated cell counts. Some clones are missing from TCRdb's copy, which holds only in-frame ones; the method was immunoSEQ multiplex PCR. V, J and clone size are taken as reported in that table, and D and trimming were inferred from the DNA itself. The sample contains roughly 90,000 clones, around 82% of which appear only once. Followed longitudinally, the Seattle patients had been enrolled during active infection. Germline CDR1 and CDR2: GTSNPN and SVGIG (reference sequence). J was trimmed by 0 bases and V by 7 bases; bases with no gene match: 13. The CDR3 is made up of 18 amino acids.

The chain recombines TRBV30 with TRBJ2-6; 9 nucleotides agree with TRBD1. The sequencing input was peripheral blood. This clonotype originated in a woman aged 80 or older with COVID-19, enrolled during active disease. CDR3 nucleotides: TGTGCCTCCCCCCGCCGGGACAGGGCCCTCTCTGGGGCCAACGTCCTGACTTTC. This sequence encodes CASPRRDRALSGANVLTF.